The rows below give T cell receptor beta chains drawn from one sample of a study of blood T cell repertoires in COVID-19. Repertoires were generated with immunoSEQ multiplex PCR, while TCRdb's copy carries only in-frame clones and drops some. The sample consists of fewer than 250,000 clones, over 75% of them appearing once. Sequencing was performed on peripheral blood. The receptors derive from a man aged 50-59 years with acute or convalescent COVID-19. CDR3s include the opening cysteine and the closing phenylalanine or tryptophan. The order of the fields is clone size, D gene, J gene, V gene, CDR3 protein, CDR3 DNA. D genes are given only for firm matches. Rows give clone size only sometimes, using once, few, many, or a class for an expanded clone.

NA	NA	TRBJ1-3	TRBV5-6	CASSLRGVGSGNTIYF	TGTGCCAGCAGCTTGCGGGGGGTCGGGTCTGGAAACACCATATATTTT
NA	TRBD1	TRBJ2-7	TRBV9	CASSAGQGRPTYEQYF	TGTGCCAGCAGCGCGGGACAGGGCCGACCTACCTACGAGCAGTACTTC
once	NA	TRBJ1-2	TRBV27	CASSFATGRGYGYTF	TGTGCCAGCAGTTTCGCCACAGGGAGGGGATATGGCTACACCTTC
NA	NA	TRBJ1-5	TRBV6-2/TRBV6-3	CASSWGRRGGNQPQHF	TGTGCCAGCAGTTGGGGGCGACGGGGGGGCAATCAGCCCCAGCATTTT
few	TRBD1	TRBJ1-1	TRBV19	CASSLIQGQTEAFF	TGTGCCAGTAGTCTAATACAGGGACAGACTGAAGCTTTCTTT
NA	NA	TRBJ2-1	TRBV5-6	CASTSGGEQFF	TGTGCCAGCACTAGTGGTGGTGAGCAGTTCTTC
NA	NA	TRBJ2-7	TRBV11-2	CASSPRVSYEQYF	TGTGCCAGCAGCCCCCGGGTCTCCTACGAGCAGTACTTC
NA	NA	TRBJ2-1	TRBV27	CASSYGQRSSYNEQFF	TGTGCCAGCAGTTACGGACAGCGGAGCTCCTACAATGAGCAGTTCTTC
NA	NA	TRBJ1-1	TRBV7-2	CASSLYGRNTEAFF	TGTGCCAGCAGCTTATATGGGCGGAACACTGAAGCTTTCTTT
NA	NA	TRBJ2-2	TRBV5-1	CASSFRGHSTGGELFF	TGCGCCAGCAGCTTTCGGGGACATTCGACCGGCGGGGAGCTGTTTTTT
NA	NA	TRBJ2-5	TRBV15	CATSREPVLPGTQYF	TGTGCCACCAGCAGAGAACCCGTCCTTCCAGGGACCCAGTACTTC
NA	TRBD1	TRBJ1-6	TRBV6-5	CASSYWRTGHSPLHF	TGTGCCAGCAGTTACTGGCGGACAGGGCATTCACCCCTCCACTTT
NA	TRBD1	TRBJ1-2	TRBV5-8	CASSLVGTGNYGYTF	TGTGCCAGCAGCTTGGTCGGGACAGGCAACTATGGCTACACCTTC
NA	TRBD2	TRBJ2-2	TRBV10-2	CATRWAAGGYTGELFF	TGCGCCACAAGGTGGGCAGCGGGGGGATACACCGGGGAGCTGTTTTTT
NA	TRBD1	TRBJ2-7	TRBV18	CASSGTGLTYEQYF	TGTGCCAGCTCGGGGACAGGCTTAACCTACGAGCAGTACTTC
NA	NA	TRBJ2-5	TRBV5-1	CASSPGRSGWETQYF	TGCGCCAGCAGCCCCGGCCGAAGCGGGTGGGAGACCCAGTACTTC
NA	NA	TRBJ1-2	TRBV6-6	CATDSYYGYTF	TGTGCCACCGACTCCTACTATGGCTACACCTTC
NA	TRBD2	TRBJ2-2	TRBV30	CAWSARGGTGGELFF	TGTGCCTGGAGTGCCCGGGGGGGAACTGGCGGGGAGCTGTTTTTT
NA	NA	TRBJ2-1	TRBV12-3/TRBV12-4	CASSPQGFGEQFF	TGTGCCAGCAGTCCCCAGGGGTTTGGTGAGCAGTTCTTC
NA	TRBD1	TRBJ1-5	TRBV6-6	CASRNRGGEPQHF	TGTGCCAGCAGAAACAGGGGAGGCGAGCCCCAGCATTTT
NA	TRBD1	TRBJ2-7	TRBV9	CASSVEATGGTYEQYF	TGTGCCAGCAGCGTAGAGGCCACAGGGGGAACCTACGAGCAGTACTTC
NA	NA	TRBJ2-7	TRBV19	CASSIVLDSLSSYEQYF	TGTGCCAGTAGTATAGTTCTGGACAGCCTAAGCTCCTACGAGCAGTACTTC
NA	TRBD2	TRBJ2-3	TRBV5-4	CASSSGLAGSTDTQYF	TGTGCCAGCAGCAGTGGACTAGCGGGGAGCACAGATACGCAGTATTTT
NA	NA	TRBJ1-1	TRBV27	CASSDRSHQNTEAFF	TGTGCCAGCAGTGACAGGTCACACCAGAACACTGAAGCTTTCTTT
NA	NA	TRBJ2-1	TRBV24-1	CATSGGRQTFF	TGTGCCACCAGTGGGGGGAGGCAGACGTTCTTC
NA	NA	TRBJ1-1	TRBV11-2	CASSRQPTATEAFF	TGTGCCAGCAGCCGACAACCGACAGCCACTGAAGCTTTCTTT
NA	TRBD1	TRBJ1-3	TRBV2	CASRDRGNTIYF	TGTGCCAGTCGGGACAGGGGAAACACCATATATTTT
few	TRBD1	TRBJ1-2	TRBV5-1	CASSLGDRVGYTF	TGCGCCAGCAGCTTGGGCGACAGGGTCGGCTACACCTTC
NA	NA	TRBJ1-1	TRBV6-6	CASSPPHRGARNTEAFF	TGTGCCAGCAGTCCTCCCCACCGGGGGGCCCGGAACACTGAAGCTTTCTTT
NA	NA	TRBJ1-4	TRBV6-1	CASSEIGGWATNEKLFF	TGTGCCAGCAGTGAAATTGGAGGGTGGGCAACTAATGAAAAACTGTTTTTT
NA	NA	TRBJ1-6	TRBV11-2	CASSPGANSPLHF	TGTGCCAGCAGCCCCGGAGCTAATTCACCCCTCCACTTT
NA	TRBD2	TRBJ2-3	TRBV24-1	CATSDPGTSGGTDTQYF	TGTGCCACCAGTGACCCCGGGACTAGCGGGGGCACAGATACGCAGTATTTT
few	TRBD1	TRBJ1-3	TRBV9	CASSAAGQGASLVSGNTIYF	TGTGCCAGCAGCGCGGCCGGACAGGGGGCTTCCCTGGTCTCTGGAAACACCATATATTTT
NA	NA	TRBJ2-3	TRBV19	CASSIGPVDTQYF	TGTGCCAGTAGTATAGGTCCAGTAGATACGCAGTATTTT
NA	TRBD2	TRBJ2-5	TRBV5-6	CASSTGLAGETQYF	TGTGCCAGCAGCACCGGACTAGCTGGGGAGACCCAGTACTTC
NA	NA	TRBJ1-2	TRBV6-1	CASSDPGTRYGYTF	TGTGCCAGCAGTGATCCCGGGACACGCTATGGCTACACCTTC
NA	NA	TRBJ2-6	TRBV15	CATSAQASGANVLTF	TGTGCCACCAGCGCTCAGGCCTCTGGGGCCAACGTCCTGACTTTC
NA	NA	TRBJ1-5	TRBV18	CASSGQSNQPQHF	TGTGCCAGCTCAGGACAATCGAATCAGCCCCAGCATTTT
NA	TRBD2	TRBJ2-3	TRBV5-1	CASSLTSGGPLDTQYF	TGCGCCAGCAGCCTGACTTCGGGGGGGCCGCTAGATACGCAGTATTTT
once	TRBD1	TRBJ2-2	TRBV9	CASSVGQGHTGELFF	TGTGCCAGCAGCGTAGGACAGGGACACACCGGGGAGCTGTTTTTT
NA	NA	TRBJ2-1	TRBV11-3	CASSLAEDEQFF	TGTGCCAGCAGCTTAGCTGAGGATGAGCAGTTCTTC
NA	TRBD2	TRBJ2-5	TRBV5-4	CASSGRSGGARETQYF	TGTGCCAGCAGCGGACGTAGCGGGGGGGCCCGGGAGACCCAGTACTTC
few	TRBD1	TRBJ2-3	TRBV18	CASSPGQGWNTQYF	TGTGCCAGCTCGCCGGGACAGGGTTGGAATACGCAGTATTTT
NA	NA	TRBJ1-2	TRBV5-1	CASSTSDRNYGYTF	TGCGCCAGCAGCACGTCAGACAGGAACTATGGCTACACCTTC
NA	NA	TRBJ1-6	TRBV9	CASSIVQGHYNSPLHF	TGTGCCAGCAGCATAGTACAGGGACATTATAATTCACCCCTCCACTTT
NA	NA	TRBJ2-7	TRBV7-9	CASSLTGAAGEQYF	TGTGCCAGCAGCTTAACAGGGGCCGCGGGGGAGCAGTACTTC
NA	TRBD1	TRBJ1-4	TRBV19	CASSFFRGSGEKLFF	TGTGCCAGTAGCTTCTTCAGGGGGTCAGGGGAAAAACTGTTTTTT
NA	TRBD2	TRBJ2-1	TRBV19	CASSPQGGGLRDEQFF	TGTGCCAGTAGTCCTCAAGGCGGGGGGCTTCGGGATGAGCAGTTCTTC